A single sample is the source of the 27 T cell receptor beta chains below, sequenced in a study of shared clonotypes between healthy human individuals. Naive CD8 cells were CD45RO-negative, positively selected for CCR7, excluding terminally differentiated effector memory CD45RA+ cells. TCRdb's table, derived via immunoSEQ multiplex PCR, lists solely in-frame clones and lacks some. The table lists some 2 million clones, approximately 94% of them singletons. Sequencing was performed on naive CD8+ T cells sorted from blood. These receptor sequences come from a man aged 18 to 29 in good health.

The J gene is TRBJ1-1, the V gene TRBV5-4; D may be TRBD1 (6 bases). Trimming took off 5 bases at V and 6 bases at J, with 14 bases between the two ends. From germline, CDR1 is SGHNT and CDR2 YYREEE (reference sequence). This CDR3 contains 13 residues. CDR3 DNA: TGTGCCAGCAGGGCGGCAGGGGTGGCTGAAGCTTTCTTT. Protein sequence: CASRAAGVAEAFF.

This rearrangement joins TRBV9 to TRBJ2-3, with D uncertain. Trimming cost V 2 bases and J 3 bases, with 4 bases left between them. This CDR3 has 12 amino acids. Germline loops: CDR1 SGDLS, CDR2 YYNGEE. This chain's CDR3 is CASSVYTDTQYF. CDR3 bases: TGTGCCAGCAGCGTCTATACAGATACGCAGTATTTT.

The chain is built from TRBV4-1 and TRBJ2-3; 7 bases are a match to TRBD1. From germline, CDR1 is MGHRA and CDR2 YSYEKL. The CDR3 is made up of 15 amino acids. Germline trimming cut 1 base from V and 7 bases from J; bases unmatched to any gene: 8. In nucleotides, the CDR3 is TGCGCCAGCAGCCAAGGTCGACAGGGCGGTCATACGCAGTATTTT. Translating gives CASSQGRQGGHTQYF.

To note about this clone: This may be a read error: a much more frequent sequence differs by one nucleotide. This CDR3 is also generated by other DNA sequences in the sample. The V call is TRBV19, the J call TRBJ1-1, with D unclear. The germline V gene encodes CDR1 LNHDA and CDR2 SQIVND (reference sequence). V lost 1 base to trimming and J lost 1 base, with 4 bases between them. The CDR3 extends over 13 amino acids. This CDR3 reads CASSIGRNTEAFF. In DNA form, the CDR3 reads TGTGCCAGTAGTATAGGGAGGAACACTGAAGCTTTCTTT.

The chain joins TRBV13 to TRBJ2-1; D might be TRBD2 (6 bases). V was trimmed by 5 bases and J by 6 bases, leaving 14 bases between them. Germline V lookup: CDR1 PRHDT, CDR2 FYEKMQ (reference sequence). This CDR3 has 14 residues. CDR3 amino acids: CASSLGRRVNEQFF. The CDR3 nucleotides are TGTGCCAGCAGCCTCGGAAGGAGGGTCAATGAGCAGTTCTTC.

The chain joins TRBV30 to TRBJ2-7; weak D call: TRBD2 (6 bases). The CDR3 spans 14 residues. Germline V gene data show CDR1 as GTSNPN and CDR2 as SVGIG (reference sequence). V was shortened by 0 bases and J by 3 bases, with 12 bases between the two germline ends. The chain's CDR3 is CAWSVGREGYEQYF. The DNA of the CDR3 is TGTGCCTGGAGTGTTGGGCGGGAAGGCTACGAGCAGTACTTC. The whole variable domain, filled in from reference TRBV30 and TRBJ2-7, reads SQTIHQWPATLVQPVGSPLSLECTVEGTSNPNLYWYRQAAGRGLQLLFYSVGIGQISSEVPQNLSASRPQDRQFILSSKKLLLSDSGFYLCAWSVGREGYEQYFGPGTRLTVT.

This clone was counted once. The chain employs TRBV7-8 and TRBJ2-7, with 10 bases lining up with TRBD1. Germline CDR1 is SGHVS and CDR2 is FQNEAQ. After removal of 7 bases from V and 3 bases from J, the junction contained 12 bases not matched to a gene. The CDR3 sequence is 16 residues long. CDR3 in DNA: TGTGCCAGCATCAACGCCCCGGGGACAGGGGTCTACGAGCAGTACTTC. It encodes CASINAPGTGVYEQYF.

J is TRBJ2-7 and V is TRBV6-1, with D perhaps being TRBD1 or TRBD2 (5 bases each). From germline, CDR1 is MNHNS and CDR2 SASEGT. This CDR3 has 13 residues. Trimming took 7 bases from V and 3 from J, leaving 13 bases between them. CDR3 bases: TGTGCCAGCAATCGGAGGCAGGGCTACGAGCAGTACTTC. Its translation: CASNRRQGYEQYF.

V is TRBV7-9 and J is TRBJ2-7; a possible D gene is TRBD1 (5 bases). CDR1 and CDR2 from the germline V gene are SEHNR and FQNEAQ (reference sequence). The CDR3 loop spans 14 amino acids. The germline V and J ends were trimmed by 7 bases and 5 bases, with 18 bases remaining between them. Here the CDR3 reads CASTSGQAVDEQYF. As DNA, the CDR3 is TGTGCCAGCACCTCAGGGCAGGCAGTTGACGAGCAGTACTTC. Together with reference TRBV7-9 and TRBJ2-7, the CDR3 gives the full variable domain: DTGVSQNPRHKITKRGQNVTFRCDPISEHNRLYWYRQTLGQGPEFLTYFQNEAQLEKSRLLSDRFSAERPKGSFSTLEIQRTEQGDSAMYLCASTSGQAVDEQYFGPGTRLTVT.

As DNA, the CDR3 is TGCGCCAGCAGCCAGGGACAGTGGGATGGCTACACCTTC. Its translation is CASSQGQWDGYTF. This rearrangement joins TRBV4-1 to TRBJ1-2; 7 positions agree with TRBD1. This CDR3 is 13 amino acids long. Germline V gives CDR1 MGHRA, CDR2 YSYEKL. J lost 6 bases, V lost 3 bases, and 4 bases had no gene match.

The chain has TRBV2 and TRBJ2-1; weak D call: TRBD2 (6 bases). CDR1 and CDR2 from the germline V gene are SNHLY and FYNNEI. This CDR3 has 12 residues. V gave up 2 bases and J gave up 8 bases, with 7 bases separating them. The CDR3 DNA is TGTGCCAGCAGTGAAAGGAGGGATGAGCAGTTCTTC. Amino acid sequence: CASSERRDEQFF.

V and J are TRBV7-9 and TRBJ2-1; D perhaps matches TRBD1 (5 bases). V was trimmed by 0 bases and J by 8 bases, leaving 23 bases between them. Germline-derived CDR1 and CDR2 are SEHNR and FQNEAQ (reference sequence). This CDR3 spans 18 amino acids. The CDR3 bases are TGTGCCAGCAGCTTAGCCTTGCTGGACACCAATCTAGAGCATGAGCAGTTCTTC. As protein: CASSLALLDTNLEHEQFF.

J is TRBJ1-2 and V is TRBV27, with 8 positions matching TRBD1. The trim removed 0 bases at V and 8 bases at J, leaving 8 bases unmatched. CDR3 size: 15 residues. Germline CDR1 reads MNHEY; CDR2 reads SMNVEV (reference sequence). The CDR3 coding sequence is TGTGCCAGCAGTTTATCAGCCGGACAGGGCTTAGGCTACACCTTC. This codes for CASSLSAGQGLGYTF.

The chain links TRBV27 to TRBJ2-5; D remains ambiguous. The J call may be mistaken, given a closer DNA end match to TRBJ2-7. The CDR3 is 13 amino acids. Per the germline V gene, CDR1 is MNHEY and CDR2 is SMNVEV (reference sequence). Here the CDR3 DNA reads TGTGCCAGCAGTTTAGCAGCCTCCTACGAGCAGTACTTC. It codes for CASSLAASYEQYF.

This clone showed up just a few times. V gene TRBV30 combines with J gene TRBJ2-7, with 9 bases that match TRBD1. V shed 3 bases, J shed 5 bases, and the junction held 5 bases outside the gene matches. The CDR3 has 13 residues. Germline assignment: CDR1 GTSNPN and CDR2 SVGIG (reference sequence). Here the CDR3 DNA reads TGTGCCTGGAGCTGGACAGGGGACAACGAGCAGTACTTC. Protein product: CAWSWTGDNEQYF.

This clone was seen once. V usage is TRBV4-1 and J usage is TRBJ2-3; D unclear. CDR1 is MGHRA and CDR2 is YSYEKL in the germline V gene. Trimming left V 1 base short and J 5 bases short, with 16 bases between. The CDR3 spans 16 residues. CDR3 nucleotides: TGCGCCAGCAGCCAAGTGCTGGGAAAGGCGAGAGATACGCAGTATTTT. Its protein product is CASSQVLGKARDTQYF.

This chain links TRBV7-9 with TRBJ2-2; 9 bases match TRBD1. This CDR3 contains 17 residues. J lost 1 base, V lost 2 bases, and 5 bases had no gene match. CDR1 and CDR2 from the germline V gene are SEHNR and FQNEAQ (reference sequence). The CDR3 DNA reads TGTGCCAGCAGCTTACCTCCGGGACAGGGGAACACCGGGGAGCTGTTTTTT. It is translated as CASSLPPGQGNTGELFF.

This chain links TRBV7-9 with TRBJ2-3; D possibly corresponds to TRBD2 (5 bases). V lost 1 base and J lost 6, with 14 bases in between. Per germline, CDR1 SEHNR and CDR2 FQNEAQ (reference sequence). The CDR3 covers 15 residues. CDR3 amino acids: CASSLDTAGADTQYF. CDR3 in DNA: TGTGCCAGCAGCTTAGACACGGCGGGCGCGGATACGCAGTATTTT.

CDR3 loop: CAISEHPGGGEQFF. As DNA, the CDR3 is TGTGCCATCAGTGAACATCCCGGCGGCGGTGAGCAGTTCTTC. This rearrangement joins TRBV10-3 to TRBJ2-1; the D is unclear. V lost 3 bases, J lost 9 bases, and 15 bases lay in between. The CDR3 is 14 residues long. Germline V gene sequence: CDR1 ENHRY, CDR2 SYGVKD.

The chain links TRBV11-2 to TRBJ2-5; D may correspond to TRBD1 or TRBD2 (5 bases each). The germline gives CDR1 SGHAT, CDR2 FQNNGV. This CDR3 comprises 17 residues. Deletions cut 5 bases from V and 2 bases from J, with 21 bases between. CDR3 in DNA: TGTGCCAGCAGCCATCGTGGGGGTCGACTTTATCAAGAGACCCAGTACTTC. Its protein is CASSHRGGRLYQETQYF.

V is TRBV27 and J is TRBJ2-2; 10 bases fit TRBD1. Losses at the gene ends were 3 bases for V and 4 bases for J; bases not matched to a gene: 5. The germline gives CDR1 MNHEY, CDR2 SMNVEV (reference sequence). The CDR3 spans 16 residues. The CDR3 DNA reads TGTGCCAGCAGTTTCGGGACAGGGGAATTCACCGGGGAGCTGTTTTTT. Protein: CASSFGTGEFTGELFF.

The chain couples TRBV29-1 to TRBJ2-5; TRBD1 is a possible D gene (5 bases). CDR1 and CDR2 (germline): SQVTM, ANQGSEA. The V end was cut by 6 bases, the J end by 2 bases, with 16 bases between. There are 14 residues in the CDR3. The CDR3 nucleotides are TGCAGCGTCTGCGGTACAGGCTTACAAGAGACCCAGTACTTC. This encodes CSVCGTGLQETQYF.

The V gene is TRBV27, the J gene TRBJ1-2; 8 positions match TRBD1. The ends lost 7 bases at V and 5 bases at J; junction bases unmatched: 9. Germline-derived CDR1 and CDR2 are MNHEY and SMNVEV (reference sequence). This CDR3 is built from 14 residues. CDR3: CASTFRDRYYGYTF. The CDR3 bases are TGTGCCAGCACCTTCCGGGACAGGTATTATGGCTACACCTTC.

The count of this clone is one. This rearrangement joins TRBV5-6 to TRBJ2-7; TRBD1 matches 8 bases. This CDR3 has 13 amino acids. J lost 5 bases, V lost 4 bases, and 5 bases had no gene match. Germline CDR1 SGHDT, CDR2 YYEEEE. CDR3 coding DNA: TGTGCCAGCAGCGGACAGGGTACCGACGAGCAGTACTTC. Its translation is CASSGQGTDEQYF.

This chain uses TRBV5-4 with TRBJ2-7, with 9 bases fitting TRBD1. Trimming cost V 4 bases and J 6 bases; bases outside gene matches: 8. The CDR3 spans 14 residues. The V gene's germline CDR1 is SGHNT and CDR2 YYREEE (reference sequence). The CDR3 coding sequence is TGTGCCAGCAGCCCCGGGACAGGGACCGGCGAGCAGTACTTC. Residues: CASSPGTGTGEQYF.

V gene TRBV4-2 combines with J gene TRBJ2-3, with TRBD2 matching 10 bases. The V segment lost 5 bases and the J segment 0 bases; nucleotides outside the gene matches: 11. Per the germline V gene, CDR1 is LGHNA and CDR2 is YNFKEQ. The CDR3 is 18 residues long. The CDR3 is CASSSGGLAPWSTDTQYF. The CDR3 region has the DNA TGTGCCAGCAGCTCAGGGGGACTAGCGCCGTGGAGCACAGATACGCAGTATTTT.

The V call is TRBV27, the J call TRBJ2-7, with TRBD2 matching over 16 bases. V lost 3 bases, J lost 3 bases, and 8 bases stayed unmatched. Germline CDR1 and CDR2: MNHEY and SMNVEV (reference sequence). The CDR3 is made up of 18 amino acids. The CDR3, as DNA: TGTGCCAGCAGTTTGGGACTAGCGGGGGGGCCCTCCATCTACGAGCAGTACTTC. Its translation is CASSLGLAGGPSIYEQYF.